Following are 26 T cell receptor beta chains from one sample sequenced in a study of blood T cell repertoires in COVID-19. The data were produced by immunoSEQ multiplex PCR, yet TCRdb's version contains in-frame clones alone and is incomplete. There are about 180,000 clones in the sample; around 87% occur only once, and less than 3% lies in the top ten. The sequenced material came from peripheral blood. The receptors originated from a woman in her 30s with active or convalescent COVID-19.

The chain links TRBV29-1 to TRBJ2-3, with TRBD1 matching over 7 bases. J gave up 1 base and V 5 bases, and 3 bases lay outside the gene matches. Germline CDR1 and CDR2: SQVTM and ANQGSEA. CDR3 length: 13 amino acids. CDR3 in amino acids: CSVRTGGTDTQYF. The CDR3 DNA sequence: TGCAGCGTTAGAACAGGGGGCACAGATACGCAGTATTTT.

The chain links TRBV6-6 to TRBJ2-7; 7 bases match TRBD1. The germline V gene encodes CDR1 MNHNY and CDR2 SVGAGI (reference sequence). The junction had 9 bases not matched to a gene; V was cut back by 7 bases and J by 0 bases. The CDR3 has 15 residues. The CDR3 DNA reads as TGTGCCAGCACCTCTCGGGACAGAAGCTCCTACGAGCAGTACTTC. Its protein product is CASTSRDRSSYEQYF.

The chain recombines TRBV2 with TRBJ1-6, with D possibly being TRBD1 (6 bases). V lost 6 bases to trimming and J lost 3 bases, with 9 bases between them. CDR1 and CDR2 from the germline V gene are SNHLY and FYNNEI. The CDR3 sequence is 14 residues long. The CDR3 loop is CASSVQGYNSPLHF. The CDR3 DNA follows: TGTGCCAGCAGCGTACAGGGCTATAATTCACCCCTCCACTTT.

CDR3 region: CASSLRGNTEAFF. CDR3 nucleotides: TGTGCCAGCAGCTTAAGGGGCAACACTGAAGCTTTCTTT. V and J are TRBV7-9 and TRBJ1-1; possible D gene TRBD1, 5 bases. The CDR3 runs 13 residues. CDR1 and CDR2 from the germline V gene are SEHNR and FQNEAQ (reference sequence). The V end was cut by 2 bases, the J end by 2 bases, with 6 bases between. The whole variable domain, filled in from reference TRBV7-9 and TRBJ1-1, reads DTGVSQNPRHKITKRGQNVTFRCDPISEHNRLYWYRQTLGQGPEFLTYFQNEAQLEKSRLLSDRFSAERPKGSFSTLEIQRTEQGDSAMYLCASSLRGNTEAFFGQGTRLTVV.

About this clone: An end of the junction differs from the germline gene, which may be a read error. The rearrangement links TRBV7-7 to TRBJ1-5; D is perhaps TRBD1 (5 bases). The CDR3 runs to 13 residues. Germline CDR1 and CDR2: SSHAT and FNYEAQ (reference sequence). The CDR3 loop reads CASSLDSNQPQHF. The CDR3 nucleotides read TGTGCTAGCAGCTTAGACAGTAATCAGCCCCAGCATTTT.

This chain uses TRBV4-1 with TRBJ1-3; TRBD1 matches at 11 bases. Germline V gene data show CDR1 as MGHRA and CDR2 as YSYEKL. The CDR3 runs to 16 residues. Germline trimming cut 1 base from V and 6 bases from J; bases unmatched to any gene: 5. The CDR3 sequence is CASSQGRGQGENTIYF. For the CDR3, the DNA is TGCGCCAGCAGCCAAGGTCGGGGACAGGGGGAAAACACCATATATTTT.

The chain carries TRBV27 and TRBJ1-1; 9 nucleotides match TRBD1. V was pared by 5 bases and J by 3 bases, with 4 bases of the junction left unmatched. From germline, CDR1 is MNHEY and CDR2 SMNVEV (reference sequence). The CDR3 contains 14 residues. CDR3 nucleotides: TGTGCCAGCAGTCATCGGGACAGGGACACTGAAGCTTTCTTT. Translating gives CASSHRDRDTEAFF.

This chain uses TRBV28 with TRBJ2-5, with D hard to call. This CDR3 contains 13 residues. Trimming removed 2 bases from V and 4 bases from J, with 8 bases in between. Per the germline V gene, CDR1 is MDHEN and CDR2 is SYDVKM. The CDR3 DNA follows: TGTGCCAGCAGTTTAGGCAGAAGAGAGACCCAGTACTTC. Residues: CASSLGRRETQYF.

This chain links TRBV19 with TRBJ1-2, with TRBD1 matching 8 bases. CDR1 is LNHDA and CDR2 is SQIVND in the germline V gene (reference sequence). The CDR3 runs 13 residues. Trimming took 4 bases from V and 8 from J; bases not matched to a gene: 6. The CDR3 coding sequence is TGTGCCAGTAGTAAGCTGACAGGGGAAGGCTACACCTTC. Its protein is CASSKLTGEGYTF.

Details on this clone: Other DNA sequences from this sample encode an identical CDR3 as well. The gene calls are TRBV2 and TRBJ2-1, with D unclear. V lost 8 bases and J 4 bases, leaving 15 bases between the germline ends. The CDR3 consists of 14 residues. Germline V gene data show CDR1 as SNHLY and CDR2 as FYNNEI. The CDR3 DNA is TGTGCCAGCTCGCTGCGACTCAATTACAATGAGCAGTTCTTC. Translating gives CASSLRLNYNEQFF.

V is TRBV3-1 (or the pseudogene TRBV3-2) and J is TRBJ2-7; 7 positions agree with TRBD1. CDR1 and CDR2 (germline): LGHDT, YNNKEL (reference sequence). The CDR3 runs to 14 residues. Losses at the gene ends were 4 bases for V and 3 bases for J; bases not matched to a gene: 6. CDR3 in amino acids: CASSLSGTDYEQYF. In nucleotides, the CDR3 is TGTGCCAGCAGCCTCTCCGGGACAGACTACGAGCAGTACTTC.

The gene calls are TRBV10-3 and TRBJ2-5; a possible D gene is TRBD2 (6 bases). This CDR3 contains 17 residues. Deletions cut 2 bases from V and 5 bases from J, with 21 bases between. Germline V gives CDR1 ENHRY, CDR2 SYGVKD. CDR3 region: CAISESSGAAAWETQYF. The CDR3 coding sequence is TGTGCCATCAGTGAGAGTAGCGGAGCAGCGGCTTGGGAGACCCAGTACTTC.

The chain links TRBV6-5 to TRBJ2-7; TRBD2 aligns across 8 bases. Germline values: CDR1 MNHEY, CDR2 SVGAGI. J gave up 0 bases and V 5 bases, and 6 bases lay outside the gene matches. The CDR3 is made up of 15 amino acids. The chain's CDR3 is CASSTPGGVSYEQYF. CDR3 nucleotides: TGTGCCAGCAGTACCCCGGGGGGGGTCTCCTACGAGCAGTACTTC.

The chain joins TRBV6-5 to TRBJ1-3; D call uncertain. The V end lost 7 bases, the J end lost 0 bases, and 7 bases lay between the germline ends. Germline V gene data show CDR1 as MNHEY and CDR2 as SVGAGI. CDR3 length: 13 residues. CDR3 sequence (DNA): TGTGCCAGCAAAGAGCACTCTGGAAACACCATATATTTT. This encodes CASKEHSGNTIYF.

J is TRBJ2-1 and V is TRBV15, with TRBD2 matching over 11 bases. After removal of 2 bases from V and 2 bases from J, the junction contained 2 bases not matched to a gene. The CDR3 runs 16 residues. The germline V gene has CDR1 LNHNV and CDR2 YYDKDF (reference sequence). Written as DNA, the CDR3 is TGTGCCACCAGCAGAATACTAGCGGGAGCCTACAATGAGCAGTTCTTC. This codes for CATSRILAGAYNEQFF.

The CDR3 region is CASSSGGTSGNTIYF. CDR3 nucleotide sequence: TGTGCCAGCAGTTCAGGGGGAACCTCTGGAAACACCATATATTTT. The gene calls are TRBV6-5 and TRBJ1-3; 7 bases line up with TRBD1. Germline V gene lookup returns CDR1 MNHEY and CDR2 SVGAGI. Germline trimming cut 4 bases from V and 0 bases from J; bases unmatched to any gene: 3. The CDR3 length is 15 residues.

This chain uses TRBV5-1 with TRBJ2-1; 8 nucleotides align to TRBD1. The junction had 7 bases not matched to a gene; V was cut back by 8 bases and J by 3 bases. Germline CDR1 reads SGHRS; CDR2 reads YFSETQ. The CDR3 sequence is 14 residues long. CDR3 DNA sequence: TGCGCCAGTCAACCCGGGACAGGCTACAATGAGCAGTTCTTC. It codes for CASQPGTGYNEQFF.

CDR3 amino acids: CASSTPGQGNQPQHF. CDR3 sequence (DNA): TGTGCCAGCAGTACTCCGGGACAGGGAAATCAGCCCCAGCATTTT. The chain recombines TRBV5-8 with TRBJ1-5; TRBD1 aligns across 9 bases. From germline, CDR1 is SGHTS and CDR2 YDEGEE. The CDR3 totals 15 residues. Unmatched junction bases numbered 7, after V lost 5 bases and J lost 4 bases.

This clone was observed many times. The gene calls are TRBV10-3 and TRBJ2-7; 14 nucleotides match TRBD2. CDR1 and CDR2 from the germline V gene are ENHRY and SYGVKD. This CDR3 region has 15 residues. J was trimmed by 1 base and V by 5 bases; bases with no gene match: 1. Written as DNA, the CDR3 is TGTGCCATCAGTCGGACTAGCGGGAGGTCCTACGAGCAGTACTTC. This sequence encodes CAISRTSGRSYEQYF.

Of note for this clone: Other DNA sequences from this sample encode an identical CDR3 as well. The J gene is TRBJ2-3, the V gene TRBV18; weak D call: TRBD1 (6 bases). CDR3 length: 15 amino acids. The V end lost 0 bases, the J end lost 1 base, and 8 bases lay between the germline ends. The germline V gene has CDR1 KGHSH and CDR2 LQKENI. The CDR3 loop is CASSPPQGRTDTQYF. In DNA, the CDR3 is TGTGCCAGCTCACCACCACAGGGTCGCACAGATACGCAGTATTTT.

The CDR3 reads CASSPQNPNEKLFF. The DNA of the CDR3 is TGTGCCAGCAGCCCCCAGAATCCTAATGAAAAACTGTTTTTT. The chain couples TRBV7-9 to TRBJ1-4; D is unclear. Trimming removed 5 bases from V and 3 bases from J, with 10 bases in between. This CDR3 is built from 14 residues. The V gene's germline CDR1 is SEHNR and CDR2 FQNEAQ (reference sequence).

V gene TRBV5-4 combines with J gene TRBJ1-1; no reliable D call. The V gene's germline CDR1 is SGHNT and CDR2 YYREEE (reference sequence). The CDR3 length is 19 residues. V was cut by 4 bases and J by 4 bases, with 29 bases left in between. For the CDR3, the DNA is TGTGCCAGCAGCGGACCAAGTGGTATCAGTTCGCGGGTGGGCACTGAAGCTTTCTTT. It specifies CASSGPSGISSRVGTEAFF.

The chain links TRBV29-1 to TRBJ1-1, with D perhaps matching TRBD1 (6 bases). Germline V lookup: CDR1 SQVTM, CDR2 ANQGSEA. The CDR3 loop spans 14 amino acids. Deletions cut 5 bases from V and 7 bases from J, with 20 bases between. The CDR3 region is CSVSGGQGAGEAFF. The CDR3 region has the DNA TGCAGCGTTTCGGGGGGGCAGGGAGCAGGTGAAGCTTTCTTT. The whole variable domain, filled in from reference TRBV29-1 and TRBJ1-1, reads SAVISQKPSRDICQRGTSLTIQCQVDSQVTMMFWYRQQPGQSLTLIATANQGSEATYESGFVIDKFPISRPNLTFSTLTVSNMSPEDSSIYLCSVSGGQGAGEAFFGQGTRLTVV.

V is TRBV11-3 and J is TRBJ1-3; D gene uncertain. The CDR3 totals 18 residues. CDR1 is SGHNT, CDR2 YENEEA, per germline. V lost 6 bases and J 12 bases, leaving 33 bases between the germline ends. Here the CDR3 reads CASSSGPRVGGSSTSIYF. CDR3 nucleotides: TGTGCCAGCAGTTCCGGACCAAGGGTTGGAGGGAGTAGTACGAGCATATATTTT.

The chain couples TRBV6-5 to TRBJ2-1; 8 bases align to TRBD1. Germline trimming cut 6 bases from V and 6 bases from J; bases unmatched to any gene: 7. Germline-derived CDR1 and CDR2 are MNHEY and SVGAGI. This CDR3 has 14 residues. Here the CDR3 reads CASSRGQGGNEQFF. Here the CDR3 DNA reads TGTGCCAGCAGCCGCGGACAGGGCGGCAATGAGCAGTTCTTC.

The rearrangement joins TRBV4-1 to TRBJ1-2, with 12 bases matching TRBD1. Per germline, CDR1 MGHRA and CDR2 YSYEKL. CDR3 length equals 17 residues. V was pared by 3 bases and J by 0 bases, with 5 bases of the junction left unmatched. The CDR3 nucleotides read TGCGCCAGCAGCCAGGGACAGGGGGCGCTTCCTAACTATGGCTACACCTTC. Translation gives CASSQGQGALPNYGYTF.